These 14 T cell receptor beta chains were sequenced from one sample in a study of blood T cell repertoires in COVID-19. Sequencing was performed with immunoSEQ multiplex PCR; in TCRdb, only in-frame clones are kept and a portion is missing. In the table there are about 160,000 clones, about 87% of which are singletons. The sample taken for sequencing was peripheral blood. Receptor source: a woman aged 70-85 years with COVID-19, enrolled during active disease.

The chain couples TRBV3-1 (or the pseudogene TRBV3-2) to TRBJ1-2, with D possibly TRBD1 on 5 matching bases. The germline gives CDR1 LGHDT, CDR2 YNNKEL (reference sequence). The CDR3 runs 14 residues. V gave up 4 bases and J gave up 6 bases, with 15 bases separating them. The CDR3 sequence is CASSRPGGTNGYTF. As DNA, the CDR3 is TGTGCCAGCAGCCGCCCGGGGGGAACAAATGGCTACACCTTC.

The CDR3 DNA sequence: TGCGCCAGCAGCTTGGAATTACTGGGCCGTAGGAACACTGAAGCTTTCTTT. Translating gives CASSLELLGRRNTEAFF. V and J are TRBV5-1 and TRBJ1-1; no clear D gene. Per the germline V gene, CDR1 is SGHRS and CDR2 is YFSETQ. The V end lost 0 bases, the J end lost 1 base, and 16 bases lay between the germline ends. The CDR3 contains 17 residues.

The V and J genes are TRBV3-1 (or the pseudogene TRBV3-2) and TRBJ2-7; 8 bases map to TRBD2. J lost 4 bases, V lost 2 bases, and 4 bases had no gene match. Germline V gene lookup returns CDR1 LGHDT and CDR2 YNNKEL (reference sequence). The CDR3 sequence is 14 residues long. The CDR3: CASSQPGGRYEQYF. CDR3 nucleotides: TGTGCCAGCAGCCAACCGGGGGGGCGGTACGAGCAGTACTTC.

A single count supports this clone. V is TRBV18 and J is TRBJ2-5, with D tentatively TRBD1 (6 bases). The V end lost 5 bases, the J end lost 3 bases, and 16 bases lay between the germline ends. CDR1 and CDR2 from the germline V gene are KGHSH and LQKENI. The CDR3 consists of 15 residues. CDR3 amino acids: CASSSLPGHEETQYF. The DNA for the CDR3 is TGTGCCAGCTCATCCCTACCGGGACACGAAGAGACCCAGTACTTC.

This clone was detected only once. This chain joins TRBV11-2 and TRBJ2-7, with a tentative D call TRBD1 (5 bases). V gave up 4 bases and J gave up 3 bases, with 16 bases separating them. This CDR3 has 15 residues. Germline values: CDR1 SGHAT, CDR2 FQNNGV. CDR3 sequence: CASSSLLRAVYEQYF. DNA for the CDR3: TGTGCCAGCAGCTCCCTCCTCAGGGCAGTCTACGAGCAGTACTTC.

This clone was counted between two and nine times. The chain couples TRBV6-6 to TRBJ1-1, with TRBD1 matching 10 bases. Germline CDR1 MNHNY, CDR2 SVGAGI (reference sequence). This CDR3 contains 15 residues. The V and J ends lost 5 bases and 6 bases, in that order; junction bases with no gene match: 9. CDR3 bases: TGTGCCAGCAGTACCTCCGGGACAGGGGTGGCTGAAGCTTTCTTT. Protein sequence: CASSTSGTGVAEAFF.

J is TRBJ2-5 and V is TRBV2; D possibly corresponds to TRBD2 (5 bases). V gave up 7 bases and J gave up 2 bases, with 14 bases separating them. Germline-derived CDR1 and CDR2 are SNHLY and FYNNEI. This CDR3 has 14 amino acids. The CDR3 bases are TGTGCCAGCAAGAGTAGCAGGACTCAAGAGACCCAGTACTTC. Its protein is CASKSSRTQETQYF. Looking up the rest from reference TRBV2 and TRBJ2-5 gives the full variable domain: EPEVTQTPSHQVTQMGQEVILRCVPISNHLYFYWYRQILGQKVEFLVSFYNNEISEKSEIFDDQFSVERPDGSNFTLKIRSTKLEDSAMYFCASKSSRTQETQYFGPGTRLLVL.

V gene TRBV28 combines with J gene TRBJ1-1; 9 bases align to TRBD1. V gave up 3 bases and J gave up 6 bases; unmatched junction bases: 11. The CDR3 spans 16 residues. CDR1 MDHEN and CDR2 SYDVKM come from the germline V gene. This chain's CDR3 is CASSFSWGQGKAEAFF. The CDR3 nucleotides read TGTGCCAGCAGTTTTAGTTGGGGACAGGGTAAGGCTGAAGCTTTCTTT.

The V call is TRBV6-6, the J call TRBJ1-6; 9 bases match TRBD1. Trimming removed 2 bases from V and 9 bases from J; junction bases left unmatched: 5. The germline V gene has CDR1 MNHNY and CDR2 SVGAGI (reference sequence). The CDR3 is made up of 15 amino acids. CDR3 bases: TGTGCCAGCAGTTACCGGGACAGGGTCGGTTCACCCCTCCACTTT. It specifies CASSYRDRVGSPLHF.

This clone was found a few times. The V call is TRBV7-2, the J call TRBJ1-6; TRBD1 agrees at 7 bases. Germline assignment: CDR1 SGHTA and CDR2 FQGNSA. Losses at the gene ends were 1 base for V and 2 bases for J; bases not matched to a gene: 5. CDR3 size: 17 residues. The CDR3 loop reads CASSLGHRGTYNSPLHF. In DNA form, the CDR3 reads TGTGCCAGCAGCTTAGGACACAGGGGCACCTATAATTCACCCCTCCACTTT.

The rearrangement uses TRBV18 and TRBJ1-1; 8 nucleotides match TRBD1. The CDR3 sequence is 15 residues long. Unmatched junction bases numbered 5, after V lost 3 bases and J lost 2 bases. Germline loops: CDR1 KGHSH, CDR2 LQKENI. CDR3 DNA: TGTGCCAGCTCACCCAGGACAGGGAAAAACACTGAAGCTTTCTTT. It yields the protein CASSPRTGKNTEAFF.

V is TRBV5-1 and J is TRBJ1-6; 9 bases line up with TRBD1. Per germline, CDR1 SGHRS and CDR2 YFSETQ. V was clipped by 4 bases and J by 7 bases; unmatched bases: 6. The CDR3 consists of 15 residues. The DNA of the CDR3 is TGCGCCAGCAGCACAGGGACAGGGTGGAATTCACCCCTCCACTTT. It translates to CASSTGTGWNSPLHF.

The V and J genes are TRBV7-9 and TRBJ2-5; perhaps TRBD1 as D (7 bases). The CDR3 runs 17 residues. CDR1 is SEHNR, CDR2 FQNEAQ, per germline (reference sequence). V was clipped by 5 bases and J by 2 bases, with 21 bases between them. CDR3 sequence reads: CASSIPRQGLLQETQYF. In DNA form, the CDR3 reads TGTGCCAGCAGCATTCCCCGACAGGGACTTTTACAAGAGACCCAGTACTTC.

This chain links TRBV19 with TRBJ2-5; 9 bases match TRBD1. Germline V gene lookup returns CDR1 LNHDA and CDR2 SQIVND (reference sequence). Trimming removed 4 bases from V and 1 base from J; junction bases left unmatched: 7. The CDR3 is made up of 16 amino acids. For the CDR3, the DNA is TGTGCCAGTAGTAAGGGGACAGGGCAAATCCAAGAGACCCAGTACTTC. This encodes CASSKGTGQIQETQYF.